The 19 T cell receptor beta chains below were found in one sample sequenced in a study of OX40 agonist ivuxolimab in advanced cancers. Repertoires were generated with immunoSEQ multiplex PCR, while TCRdb's copy carries only in-frame clones and drops some. The table shows 70,000 to 95,000 clones, with 85% to 90% occurring only once. The source material was CD4+ or CD8+ T cells sorted from blood, sampled in a trial of the OX40 agonist ivuxolimab. These receptors came from an adult with an advanced solid tumor such as melanoma, head and neck, liver or kidney cancer.

The V and J genes are TRBV6-5 and TRBJ2-7, with TRBD1 identical over 8 bases. The J segment lost 4 bases and the V segment lost 0 bases, leaving 5 bases of the junction unmatched. Germline V CDR1 and CDR2: MNHEY, SVGAGI. CDR3 length: 15 residues. CDR3 amino acids: CASSYSAGGLYEQYF. DNA for the CDR3: TGTGCCAGCAGTTACTCGGCAGGGGGCTTGTACGAGCAGTACTTC.

J is TRBJ2-3 and V is TRBV9; possible D gene TRBD1, 5 bases. CDR1 and CDR2 (germline): SGDLS, YYNGEE. Trimming took 0 bases from V and 2 from J, leaving 10 bases between them. The length of the CDR3 is 15 residues. The DNA for the CDR3 is TGTGCCAGCAGCGTAGTTGGGGCCCCCACAGATACGCAGTATTTT. Encoded protein: CASSVVGAPTDTQYF.

The chain joins TRBV9 to TRBJ1-3, with TRBD1 matching 9 bases. Germline CDR1 SGDLS, CDR2 YYNGEE. The J segment lost 4 bases and the V segment lost 3 bases, leaving 2 bases of the junction unmatched. This CDR3 region has 14 residues. CDR3 sequence: CASSGTGAGNTIYF. The CDR3 bases are TGTGCCAGCAGCGGGACAGGGGCGGGAAACACCATATATTTT. Looking up the rest from reference TRBV9 and TRBJ1-3 gives the full variable domain: DSGVTQTPKHLITATGQRVTLRCSPRSGDLSVYWYQQSLDQGLQFLIQYYNGEERAKGNILERFSAQQFPDLHSELNLSSLELGDSALYFCASSGTGAGNTIYFGEGSWLTVV.

The chain joins TRBV11-2 to TRBJ2-7; TRBD1 matches at 7 bases. The germline gives CDR1 SGHAT, CDR2 FQNNGV. The CDR3 spans 16 residues. Losses at the gene ends were 5 bases for V and 5 bases for J; bases not matched to a gene: 15. The CDR3 DNA follows: TGTGCCAGCAGCCCCGAAGGGGGCAGGGGGAAGGACGAGCAGTACTTC. It specifies CASSPEGGRGKDEQYF.

The rearrangement links TRBV11-2 to TRBJ1-5; D remains unclear. The germline V and J ends were trimmed by 5 bases and 2 bases, with 7 bases remaining between them. This CDR3 comprises 13 residues. The germline CDR1 and CDR2 sequences are SGHAT and FQNNGV. CDR3 loop: CASSDTRNQPQHF. As DNA, the CDR3 is TGTGCCAGCAGCGATACGCGCAATCAGCCCCAGCATTTT.

The chain uses TRBV29-1 and TRBJ2-7, with TRBD1 as a possible D gene (5 bases). The CDR3 is made up of 14 amino acids. V shed 3 bases and J shed 5 bases, with 17 bases lying between them. The V gene's germline CDR1 is SQVTM and CDR2 ANQGSEA. The CDR3 region has the DNA TGCAGCGTTGAGGCAGACAGTCCTACCCACGAGCAGTACTTC. This sequence encodes CSVEADSPTHEQYF.

The rearrangement links TRBV6-5 to TRBJ1-4; D possibly corresponds to TRBD1 (6 bases). The CDR3 consists of 15 residues. Between the trimmed V and J ends, which lost 5 bases and 8 bases, there was a span of 18 bases. Germline CDR1 MNHEY, CDR2 SVGAGI. CDR3 nucleotides: TGTGCCAGCAGTATCCACAGGGTGGGCGGCGAAAAACTGTTTTTT. This gives the protein CASSIHRVGGEKLFF.

This chain uses TRBV4-2 with TRBJ2-1, with TRBD2 matching over 8 bases. CDR3 length equals 15 residues. CDR1 is LGHNA and CDR2 is YNFKEQ in the germline V gene. V lost 4 bases and J lost 2; bases outside the gene matches: 4. The CDR3 here is CASSLSGSTYNEQFF. Here the CDR3 DNA reads TGTGCCAGCAGCCTAAGCGGGAGTACCTACAATGAGCAGTTCTTC.

This chain connects TRBV5-1 to TRBJ2-3; TRBD1 agrees at 7 bases. With 0 bases clipped from V and 4 bases from J, the junction kept 2 bases outside the gene matches. The CDR3 consists of 14 residues. The V gene's germline CDR1 is SGHRS and CDR2 YFSETQ. The CDR3 region is CASSLAGGPDTQYF. The CDR3 DNA reads as TGCGCCAGCAGCTTGGCAGGGGGACCAGATACGCAGTATTTT.

This clone was found once. The chain joins TRBV6-6 to TRBJ2-5; TRBD1 is a possible D gene (5 bases). The CDR3 spans 14 residues. Trimming removed 3 bases at V and 1 base at J, with 9 bases between. Germline V gene data show CDR1 as MNHNY and CDR2 as SVGAGI (reference sequence). The CDR3: CASSYDRFQETQYF. CDR3 coding DNA: TGTGCCAGCAGTTATGACAGATTCCAAGAGACCCAGTACTTC.

The V call is TRBV5-5, the J call TRBJ2-1; perhaps TRBD1 as D (5 bases). The CDR3 totals 16 residues. Germline V gene sequence: CDR1 SGHKS, CDR2 YYEKEE (reference sequence). V shed 0 bases and J shed 0 bases, with 10 bases lying between them. The CDR3 sequence is CASSLAGASSYNEQFF. CDR3 sequence (DNA): TGTGCCAGCAGCTTGGCTGGGGCCAGCTCCTACAATGAGCAGTTCTTC.

This chain connects TRBV11-3 to TRBJ1-1, with 8 bases that match TRBD1. There are 16 residues in the CDR3. V gave up 3 bases and J gave up 5 bases; unmatched junction bases: 11. The germline CDR1 and CDR2 sequences are SGHNT and YENEEA. CDR3 loop: CASSFGILQGDTEAFF. CDR3 sequence (DNA): TGTGCCAGCAGCTTTGGGATTCTACAGGGGGATACTGAAGCTTTCTTT. Drawing the rest from reference TRBV11-3 and TRBJ1-1, the complete variable domain is EAGVVQSPRYKIIEKKQPVAFWCNPISGHNTLYWYLQNLGQGPELLIRYENEEAVDDSQLPKDRFSAERLKGVDSTLKIQPAELGDSAVYLCASSFGILQGDTEAFFGQGTRLTVV.

This chain uses TRBV30 with TRBJ1-5; perhaps TRBD1 as D (5 bases). Deletions cut 0 bases from V and 4 bases from J, with 7 bases between. The germline gives CDR1 GTSNPN, CDR2 SVGIG (reference sequence). The CDR3 totals 13 residues. CDR3 sequence: CAWSVGVNQPQHF. CDR3 sequence (DNA): TGTGCCTGGAGTGTAGGGGTGAATCAGCCCCAGCATTTT.

The chain joins TRBV2 to TRBJ2-7; 10 nucleotides line up with TRBD1. There are 14 residues in the CDR3. The germline CDR1 and CDR2 sequences are SNHLY and FYNNEI. Trimming took 5 bases from V and 6 from J; bases not matched to a gene: 7. The CDR3 DNA sequence: TGTGCCAGCAGTCGGGACAGGGGTAGAAGCGAGCAGTACTTC. Translated: CASSRDRGRSEQYF.

This rearrangement joins TRBV7-9 to TRBJ1-4; perhaps TRBD1 as D (5 bases). This CDR3 contains 17 residues. V lost 5 bases and J 0 bases, leaving 16 bases between the germline ends. Germline V lookup: CDR1 SEHNR, CDR2 FQNEAQ (reference sequence). The CDR3 loop is CASSRTGLTATNEKLFF. CDR3 sequence (DNA): TGTGCCAGCAGCCGAACAGGACTCACTGCAACTAATGAAAAACTGTTTTTT.

V gene TRBV4-1 combines with J gene TRBJ1-6; TRBD1 agrees at 7 bases. J lost 9 bases, V lost 0 bases, and 5 bases had no gene match. The V gene's germline CDR1 is MGHRA and CDR2 YSYEKL. The CDR3 loop spans 15 amino acids. CDR3 sequence reads: CASSQDDRVGSPLHF. DNA for the CDR3: TGCGCCAGCAGCCAAGATGACAGGGTGGGTTCACCCCTCCACTTT.

The chain uses TRBV10-1 and TRBJ2-7; D tentatively fits TRBD1 or TRBD2 (5 bases each). V shed 2 bases and J shed 6 bases, with 11 bases lying between them. The CDR3 spans 13 residues. The germline gives CDR1 WNHNN, CDR2 SYGVQD (reference sequence). The CDR3 spells CASSEGTMFEQYF. The CDR3 DNA reads TGCGCCAGCAGTGAGGGGACGATGTTCGAGCAGTACTTC.

J is TRBJ1-3 and V is TRBV6-4; D not resolved. Germline V lookup: CDR1 MRHNA, CDR2 SNTAGT. V was shortened by 7 bases and J by 3 bases, with 7 bases between the two germline ends. The CDR3 is 12 amino acids. CDR3 sequence: CASTPCGNTIYF. CDR3 nucleotides: TGTGCCAGCACCCCCTGTGGAAACACCATATATTTT.

This rearrangement joins TRBV20-1 to TRBJ2-7, with no clear D. Germline V gives CDR1 DFQATT, CDR2 SNEGSKA (reference sequence). V was shortened by 0 bases and J by 3 bases, with 3 bases between the two germline ends. The CDR3 runs to 11 residues. CDR3 sequence (DNA): TGCAGTGCTAGAGACAGCTACGAGCAGTACTTC. Residues: CSARDSYEQYF.